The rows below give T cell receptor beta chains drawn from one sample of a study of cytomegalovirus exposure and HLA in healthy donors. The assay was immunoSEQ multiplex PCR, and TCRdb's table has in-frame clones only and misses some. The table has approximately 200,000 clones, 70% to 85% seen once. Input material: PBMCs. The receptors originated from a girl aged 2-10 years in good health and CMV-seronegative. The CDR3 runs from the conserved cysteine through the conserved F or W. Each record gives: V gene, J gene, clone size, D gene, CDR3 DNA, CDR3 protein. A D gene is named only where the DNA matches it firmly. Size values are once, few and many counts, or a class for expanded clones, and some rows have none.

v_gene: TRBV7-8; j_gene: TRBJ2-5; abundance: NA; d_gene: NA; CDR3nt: TGTGCCAGCAGCCCAACGGGATCACAAGAGACCCAGTACTTC; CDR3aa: CASSPTGSQETQYF
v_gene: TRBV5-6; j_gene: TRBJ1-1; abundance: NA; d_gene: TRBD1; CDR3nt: TGTGCCAGCAGCCCCGGGACAGGTCGGGCTTTCTTT; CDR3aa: CASSPGTGRAFF
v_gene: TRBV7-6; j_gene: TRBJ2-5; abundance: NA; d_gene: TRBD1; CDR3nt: TGTGCCAGCAGCGAAGGGACAGTCCAAGAGACCCAGTACTTC; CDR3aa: CASSEGTVQETQYF
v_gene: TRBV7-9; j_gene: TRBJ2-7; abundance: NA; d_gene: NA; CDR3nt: TGTTCCAGCAGCTCCCGGGGGAGTCGGGTGTACGAGCAGTACTTC; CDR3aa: CSSSSRGSRVYEQYF
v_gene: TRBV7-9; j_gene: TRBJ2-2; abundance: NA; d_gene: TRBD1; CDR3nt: TGTGCCAGCAGCTTATGGGACAGGGGCGTGAACACCGGGGAGCTGTTTTTT; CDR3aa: CASSLWDRGVNTGELFF
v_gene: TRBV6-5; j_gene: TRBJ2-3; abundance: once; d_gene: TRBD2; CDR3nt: TGTGCCAGCAGTTACTCGAGTAGCGGGGCAACAGATACGCAGTATTTT; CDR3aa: CASSYSSSGATDTQYF
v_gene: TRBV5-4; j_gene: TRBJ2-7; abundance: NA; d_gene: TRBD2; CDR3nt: TGTGCCAGCAGCCAGGACCGACTAGCAAACTACGAGCAGTACTTC; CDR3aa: CASSQDRLANYEQYF
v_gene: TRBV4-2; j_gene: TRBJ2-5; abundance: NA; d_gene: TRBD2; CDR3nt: TGTGCCAGCAGCCAAGAACAGCGGGGGTACCAAGAGACCCAGTACTTC; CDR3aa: CASSQEQRGYQETQYF
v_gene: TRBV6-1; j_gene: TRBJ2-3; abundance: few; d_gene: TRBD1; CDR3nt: TGTGCCAGTCGGGGGGACAGGGCCGGCACAGATACGCAGTATTTT; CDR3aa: CASRGDRAGTDTQYF
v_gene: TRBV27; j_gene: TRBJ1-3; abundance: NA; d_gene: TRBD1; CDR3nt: TGTGCCAGCAGTTTATCCCCGGGACAGGGGGCTAATGCCCCCCACACCATATATTTT; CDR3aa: CASSLSPGQGANAPHTIYF
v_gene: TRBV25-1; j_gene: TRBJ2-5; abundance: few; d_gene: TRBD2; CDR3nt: TGTGCCAGTGGACTAGCGGGAGGGAGTAGGTACCAAGAGACCCAGTACTTC; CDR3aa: CASGLAGGSRYQETQYF
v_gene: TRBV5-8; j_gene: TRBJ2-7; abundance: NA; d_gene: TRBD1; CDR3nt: TGTGCCAGCAGCTTGGCGATCTCCGGGACAGGGTATAGCGAGCAGTACTTC; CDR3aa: CASSLAISGTGYSEQYF
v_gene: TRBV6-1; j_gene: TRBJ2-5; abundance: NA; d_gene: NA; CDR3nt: TGTGCCAGCAGTGGGGAGGAGGAGGACATCCAAGAGACCCAGTACTTC; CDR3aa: CASSGEEEDIQETQYF
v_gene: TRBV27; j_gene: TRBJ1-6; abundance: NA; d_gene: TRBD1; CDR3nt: TGTGCCAGCAGACAGGGGGAATTTTTGGGTTCACCCCTCCACTTT; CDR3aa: CASRQGEFLGSPLHF
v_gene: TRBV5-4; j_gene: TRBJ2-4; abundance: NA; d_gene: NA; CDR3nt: TGTGCCAGCAGTTCCGGGACACAGCTAGCCAAAAACATTCAGTACTTC; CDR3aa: CASSSGTQLAKNIQYF
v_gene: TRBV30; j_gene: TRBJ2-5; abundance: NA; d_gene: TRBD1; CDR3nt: TGTGCCTGGAACCCGGGACAGCCTGGCGAGACCCAGTACTTC; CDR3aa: CAWNPGQPGETQYF
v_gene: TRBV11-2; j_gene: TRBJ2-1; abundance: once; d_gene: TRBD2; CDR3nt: TGTGCCAGCAGACCGACTAGCGGGAGCCTCAATGAGCAGTTCTTC; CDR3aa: CASRPTSGSLNEQFF
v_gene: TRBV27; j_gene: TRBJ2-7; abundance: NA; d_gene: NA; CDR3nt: TGTGCCAGCAGTTCGCGACAGAACTACGAGCAGTACTTC; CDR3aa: CASSSRQNYEQYF
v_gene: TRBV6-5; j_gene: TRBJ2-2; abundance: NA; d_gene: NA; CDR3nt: TGTGCCACCAAGGGGACCGGGGAGCTGTTTTTT; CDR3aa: CATKGTGELFF
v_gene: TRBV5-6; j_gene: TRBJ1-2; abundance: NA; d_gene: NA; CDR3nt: TGTGCCAGCAGCTCCTTCACTGAAAGCTATGGCTACACCTTC; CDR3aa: CASSSFTESYGYTF
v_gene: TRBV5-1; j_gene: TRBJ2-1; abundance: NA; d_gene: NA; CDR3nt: TGCGCCAGCAGCCTTTCCAATGAGCAGTTCTTC; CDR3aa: CASSLSNEQFF
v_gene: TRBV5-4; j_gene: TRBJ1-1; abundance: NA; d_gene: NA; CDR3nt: TGTGCCAGCAGCCGGGGACTGGAGAACACTGAAGCTTTCTTT; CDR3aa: CASSRGLENTEAFF
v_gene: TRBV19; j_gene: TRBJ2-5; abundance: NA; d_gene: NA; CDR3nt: TGTGCCAGTAGCGGGCGGGGCAGCAAAGAGACCCAGTACTTC; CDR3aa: CASSGRGSKETQYF
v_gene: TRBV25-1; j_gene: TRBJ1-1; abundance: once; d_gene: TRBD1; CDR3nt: TGTGCCAGCAGTGAATCGTTAGGACAGGGTTTGGCTGAAGCTTTCTTT; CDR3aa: CASSESLGQGLAEAFF
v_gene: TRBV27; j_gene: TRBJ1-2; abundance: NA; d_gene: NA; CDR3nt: TGTGCCAGCAGTTTAGCGTGGTCCCTCTTGGGCTCTGGCTACACCTTC; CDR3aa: CASSLAWSLLGSGYTF
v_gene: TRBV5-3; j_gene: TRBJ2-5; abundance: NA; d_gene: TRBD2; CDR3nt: TGTGCCGGTACGGGACTAGCGGGAGTTGGGTCCCAAGAGACCCAGTACTTC; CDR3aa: CAGTGLAGVGSQETQYF
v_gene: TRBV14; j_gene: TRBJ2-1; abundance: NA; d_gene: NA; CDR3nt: TGTGCCAGCAGCCAAGGGGGCAGGGGCTCTTCTAATGAGCAGTTCTTC; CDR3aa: CASSQGGRGSSNEQFF
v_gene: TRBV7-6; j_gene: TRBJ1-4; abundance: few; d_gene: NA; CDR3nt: TGTGCCAGCAGCCTCACACCTTCTAATGAAAAACTGTTTTTT; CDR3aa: CASSLTPSNEKLFF
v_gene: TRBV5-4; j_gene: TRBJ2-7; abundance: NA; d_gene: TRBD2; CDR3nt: TGTGCCAGCAGCCGAGATGGCGGGGGAATCTACGAGCAGTACTTC; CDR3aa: CASSRDGGGIYEQYF
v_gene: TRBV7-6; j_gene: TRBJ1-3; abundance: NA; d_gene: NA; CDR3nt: TGTGCCAGCAGCCCCATAGGACTCGAAGGAAACACCATATATTTT; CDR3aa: CASSPIGLEGNTIYF
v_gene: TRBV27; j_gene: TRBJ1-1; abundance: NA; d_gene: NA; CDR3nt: TGTGCCAGCAGTTTCGGAGGGAGGGTCACTGAAGCTTTCTTT; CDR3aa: CASSFGGRVTEAFF
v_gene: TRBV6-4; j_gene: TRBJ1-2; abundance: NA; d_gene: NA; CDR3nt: TGTGCCAGCAACGGCGGCATGGACTATGGCTACACCTTC; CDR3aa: CASNGGMDYGYTF
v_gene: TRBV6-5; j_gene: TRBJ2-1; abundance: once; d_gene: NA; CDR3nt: TGTGCCAGCAGGACAGGACTTGACAATGAGCAGTTCTTC; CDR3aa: CASRTGLDNEQFF
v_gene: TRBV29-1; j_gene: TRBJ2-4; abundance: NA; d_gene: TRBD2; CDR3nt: TGCAGCGTGGGGACTAGCGCCAAAAACATTCAGTACTTC; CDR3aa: CSVGTSAKNIQYF
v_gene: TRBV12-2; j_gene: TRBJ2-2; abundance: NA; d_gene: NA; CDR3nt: TGTGCAAGTCGCTTAGCGGAGAGCGGGGGGGCCGCCGGGGAGCTGTTTTTT; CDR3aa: CASRLAESGGAAGELFF
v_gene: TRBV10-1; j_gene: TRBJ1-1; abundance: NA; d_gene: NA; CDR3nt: TGCGCCAGCAGCGGACCCGGGGGTTCGGTCGGAAGCACTGAAGCTTTCTTT; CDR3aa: CASSGPGGSVGSTEAFF
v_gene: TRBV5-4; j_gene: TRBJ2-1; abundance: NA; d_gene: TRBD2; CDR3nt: TGTGCCAGCAGCCGACTGACTAGCGGAGCCTACAATGAGCAGTTCTTC; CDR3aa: CASSRLTSGAYNEQFF
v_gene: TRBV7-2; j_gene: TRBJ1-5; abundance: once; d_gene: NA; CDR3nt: TGTGCCAGCAGCTTAGCTCGGGATCAGCCCCAGCATTTT; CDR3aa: CASSLARDQPQHF
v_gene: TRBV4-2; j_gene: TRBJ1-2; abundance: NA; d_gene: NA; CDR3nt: TGTGCCAGCAGCCAAGATTCCACCGCTAATAACTATGGCTACACCTTC; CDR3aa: CASSQDSTANNYGYTF
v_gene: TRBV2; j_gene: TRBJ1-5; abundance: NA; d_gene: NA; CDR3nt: TGTGCCAGCAGTCCCGAGGACTCGTTGCCCCAGCATTTT; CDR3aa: CASSPEDSLPQHF
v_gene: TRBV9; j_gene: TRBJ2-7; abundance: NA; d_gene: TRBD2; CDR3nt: TGTGCCAGCAGCGACGGTCCGACTAGCGAATCCAACGAGCAGTACTTC; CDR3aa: CASSDGPTSESNEQYF
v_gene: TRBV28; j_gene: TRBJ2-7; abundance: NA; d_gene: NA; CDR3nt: TGTGCCAGCAGTCTGGGCTACTCCTACGAGCAGTACTTC; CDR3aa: CASSLGYSYEQYF
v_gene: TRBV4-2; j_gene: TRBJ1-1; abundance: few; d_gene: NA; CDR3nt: TGTGCCAGCAGCCAAGATTTAACAGGGAACACTGAAGCTTTCTTT; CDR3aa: CASSQDLTGNTEAFF
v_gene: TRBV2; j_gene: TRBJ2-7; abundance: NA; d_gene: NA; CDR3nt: TGTGCCAGCAGTGGGTTGGGCCAAATCACCTACGAGCAGTACTTC; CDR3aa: CASSGLGQITYEQYF
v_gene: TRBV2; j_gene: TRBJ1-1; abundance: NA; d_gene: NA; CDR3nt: TGTGCCAGCAGTGCTGACAGGACGGCTTTCTTT; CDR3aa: CASSADRTAFF
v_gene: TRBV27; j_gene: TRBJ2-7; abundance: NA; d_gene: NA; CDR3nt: TGTGCCAGCAGTCCCGGGACACAACCCTACGAGCAGTACTTC; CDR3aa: CASSPGTQPYEQYF
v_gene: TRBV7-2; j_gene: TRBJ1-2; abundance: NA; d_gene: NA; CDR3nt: TGTGCCAGCAGCGGCAAGTATGAGCAGGGCTATGGCTACACCTTC; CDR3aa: CASSGKYEQGYGYTF
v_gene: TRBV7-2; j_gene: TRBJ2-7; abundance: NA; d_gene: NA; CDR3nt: TGTGCCAGCAGCTCGGGGGGCCCCTACGAGCAGTACTTC; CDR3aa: CASSSGGPYEQYF
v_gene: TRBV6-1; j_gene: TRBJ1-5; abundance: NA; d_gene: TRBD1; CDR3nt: TGTGCCAGCGTTGACAGGGGGATCACAGGGCCCCAGCATTTT; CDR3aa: CASVDRGITGPQHF
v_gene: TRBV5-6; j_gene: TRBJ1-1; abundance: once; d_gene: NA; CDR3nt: TGTGCCAGCAGCTTGGGTCAGGCCAACACTGAAGCTTTCTTT; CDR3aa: CASSLGQANTEAFF
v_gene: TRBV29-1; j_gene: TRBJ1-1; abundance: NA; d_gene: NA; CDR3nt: TGCAGCGCGCGTCGGACAGAGGGAACTTTCTTT; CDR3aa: CSARRTEGTFF
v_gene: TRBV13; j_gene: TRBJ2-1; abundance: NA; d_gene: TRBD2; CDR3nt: TGTGCCAGCAGCCTCGGACTAGCGGGGATCTCCTACAATGAGCAGTTCTTC; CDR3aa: CASSLGLAGISYNEQFF
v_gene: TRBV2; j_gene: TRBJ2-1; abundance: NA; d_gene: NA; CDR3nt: TGTGCCAGCACCATTGAATGGGCAAATGAGCAGTTCTTC; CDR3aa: CASTIEWANEQFF
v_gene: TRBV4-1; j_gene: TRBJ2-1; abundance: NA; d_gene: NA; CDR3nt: TGCGCCAGCAGCCATGCTGAGAACAGCAATGAGCAGTTCTTC; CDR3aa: CASSHAENSNEQFF
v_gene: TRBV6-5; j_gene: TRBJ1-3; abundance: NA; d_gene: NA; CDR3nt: TGTGCCAGCAGTTTGGGGGGGCTTGGAAACACCATATATTTT; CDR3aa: CASSLGGLGNTIYF
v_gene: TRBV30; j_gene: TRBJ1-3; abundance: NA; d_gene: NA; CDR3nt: TGTGCCTGGAAGGGGGGGATGCGCAGCGGAGGGGACACCATATATTTT; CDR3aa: CAWKGGMRSGGDTIYF
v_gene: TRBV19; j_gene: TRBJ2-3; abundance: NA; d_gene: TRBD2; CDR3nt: TGTGCCAGTAGTATGACTAGCGGGGGGATAACAGATACGCAGTATTTT; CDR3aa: CASSMTSGGITDTQYF
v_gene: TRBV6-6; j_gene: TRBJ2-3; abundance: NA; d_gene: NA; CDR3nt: TGTGCCAGCAGTTACTCCATCAGATTCGATACGCAGTATTTT; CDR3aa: CASSYSIRFDTQYF
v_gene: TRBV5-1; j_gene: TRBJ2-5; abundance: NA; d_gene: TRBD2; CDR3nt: TGCGCCAGCAGCTTGGATTCCTTAGCGGGGGGTTCCCGGGAGTACTTC; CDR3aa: CASSLDSLAGGSREYF